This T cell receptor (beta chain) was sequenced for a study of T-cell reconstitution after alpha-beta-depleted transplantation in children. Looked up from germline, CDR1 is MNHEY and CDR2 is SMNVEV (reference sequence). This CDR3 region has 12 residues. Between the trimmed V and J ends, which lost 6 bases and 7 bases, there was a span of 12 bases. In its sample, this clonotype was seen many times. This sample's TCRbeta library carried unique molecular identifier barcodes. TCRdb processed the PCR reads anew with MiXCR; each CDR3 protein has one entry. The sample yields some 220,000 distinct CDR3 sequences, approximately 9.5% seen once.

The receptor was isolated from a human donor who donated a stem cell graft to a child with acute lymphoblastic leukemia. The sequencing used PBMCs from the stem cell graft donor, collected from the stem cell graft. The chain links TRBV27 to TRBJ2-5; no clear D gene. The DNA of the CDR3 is TGTGCCAGCAGCTTTAGAGAAGGGACCCAGTACTTC. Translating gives CASSFREGTQYF.